What follows describes a single TCR beta chain. Its antigen is undetermined. Clones were sequenced by immunoSEQ multiplex PCR, and TCRdb holds only the in-frame ones, with some missing. The table lists roughly 75,000 clones, around 86% of them singletons. The data stem from a study of T cell responses to AZD1222 COVID-19 vaccine. Study-level findings and limits: Variant regions that are unmutated are reportedly the target of nearly half of spike-specific TCRs. Repertoires were collected only later (after the peak T cell response had occurred). Recipients of two AZD1222 doses showed rising Spike-specific TCR breadth and depth.

Looked up from germline, CDR1 is LNHDA and CDR2 is SQIVND (reference sequence). The CDR3 consists of 14 residues. Trimming took 4 bases from V and 1 from J, leaving 10 bases between them. The chain couples TRBV19 to TRBJ2-5, with a tentative D call TRBD2 (6 bases). The sample was peripheral blood, taken 28 days after the second AZD1222 dose. The sequence was obtained from an adult who received the AZD1222 COVID-19 vaccine. Here the CDR3 reads CASSNGGSQETQYF. The CDR3 DNA reads TGTGCCAGTAGTAATGGGGGGAGCCAAGAGACCCAGTACTTC.